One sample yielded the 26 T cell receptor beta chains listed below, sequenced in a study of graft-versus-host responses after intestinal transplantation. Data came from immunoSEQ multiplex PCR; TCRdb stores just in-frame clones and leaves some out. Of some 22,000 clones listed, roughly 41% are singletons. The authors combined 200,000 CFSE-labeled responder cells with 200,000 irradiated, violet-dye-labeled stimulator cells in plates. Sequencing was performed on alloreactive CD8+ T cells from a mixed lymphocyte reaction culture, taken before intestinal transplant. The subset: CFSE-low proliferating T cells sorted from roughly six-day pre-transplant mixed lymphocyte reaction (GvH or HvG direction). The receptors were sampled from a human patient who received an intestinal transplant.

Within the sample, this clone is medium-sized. This CDR3 is CASSPFSGANVLTF. The CDR3 region has the DNA TGTGCCAGCAGCCCCTTTTCCGGGGCCAACGTCCTGACTTTC. The rearrangement joins TRBV7-6 to TRBJ2-6; D gene unclear. V was trimmed by 5 bases and J by 4 bases, leaving 9 bases between them. Germline V gene sequence: CDR1 SGHVS, CDR2 FNYEAQ. CDR3 size: 14 residues. The complete variable domain, with remaining parts taken from reference TRBV7-6 and TRBJ2-6, reads GAGVSQSPRYKVTKRGQDVALRCDPISGHVSLYWYRQALGQGPEFLTYFNYEAQQDKSGLPNDRFSAERPEGSISTLTIQRTEQRDSAMYRCASSPFSGANVLTFGAGSRLTVL.

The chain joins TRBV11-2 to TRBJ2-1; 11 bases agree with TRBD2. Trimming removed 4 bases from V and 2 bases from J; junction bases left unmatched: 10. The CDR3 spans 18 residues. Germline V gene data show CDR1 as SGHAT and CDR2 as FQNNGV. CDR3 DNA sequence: TGTGCCAGCAGCTATGGGCTAGCGGGAGGACGCGCCTACAATGAGCAGTTCTTC. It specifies CASSYGLAGGRAYNEQFF.

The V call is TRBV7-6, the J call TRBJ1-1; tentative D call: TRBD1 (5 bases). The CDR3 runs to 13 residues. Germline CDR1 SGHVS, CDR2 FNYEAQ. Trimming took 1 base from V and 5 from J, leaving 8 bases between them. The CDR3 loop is CASSLGDGTEAFF. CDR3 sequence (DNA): TGTGCCAGCAGCTTAGGGGACGGGACTGAAGCTTTCTTT.

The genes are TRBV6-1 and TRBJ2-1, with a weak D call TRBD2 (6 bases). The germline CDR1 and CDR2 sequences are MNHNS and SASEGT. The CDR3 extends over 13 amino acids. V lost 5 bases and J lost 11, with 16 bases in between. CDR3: CASSSGGRRQQFF. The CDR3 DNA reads TGTGCCAGCAGTAGTGGAGGGAGACGGCAGCAGTTCTTC.

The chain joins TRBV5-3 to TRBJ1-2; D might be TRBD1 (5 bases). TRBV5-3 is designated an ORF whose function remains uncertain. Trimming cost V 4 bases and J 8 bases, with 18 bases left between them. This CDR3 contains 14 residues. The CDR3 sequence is CARSPRDAYLGYTF. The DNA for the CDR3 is TGTGCCAGAAGCCCCCGGGACGCTTACCTCGGCTACACCTTC.

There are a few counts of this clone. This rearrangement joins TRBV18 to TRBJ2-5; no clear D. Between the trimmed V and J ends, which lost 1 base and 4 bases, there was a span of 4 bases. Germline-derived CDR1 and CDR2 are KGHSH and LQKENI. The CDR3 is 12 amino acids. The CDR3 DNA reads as TGTGCCAGCTCACCACGGGGAGAGACCCAGTACTTC. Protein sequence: CASSPRGETQYF.

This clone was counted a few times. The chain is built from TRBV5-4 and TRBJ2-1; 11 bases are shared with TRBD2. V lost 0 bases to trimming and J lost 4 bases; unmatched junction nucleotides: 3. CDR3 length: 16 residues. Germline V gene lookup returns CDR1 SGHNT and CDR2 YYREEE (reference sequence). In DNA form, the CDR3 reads TGTGCCAGCAGCTTGGGGGGACTAGCGGTGTACAATGAGCAGTTCTTC. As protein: CASSLGGLAVYNEQFF.

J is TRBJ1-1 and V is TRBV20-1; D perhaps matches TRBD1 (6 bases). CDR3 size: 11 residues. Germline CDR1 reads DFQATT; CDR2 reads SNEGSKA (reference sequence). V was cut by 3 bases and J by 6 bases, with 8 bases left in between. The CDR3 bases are TGCAGTGCTAGGACAGGCCCTGAAGCTTTCTTT. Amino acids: CSARTGPEAFF.

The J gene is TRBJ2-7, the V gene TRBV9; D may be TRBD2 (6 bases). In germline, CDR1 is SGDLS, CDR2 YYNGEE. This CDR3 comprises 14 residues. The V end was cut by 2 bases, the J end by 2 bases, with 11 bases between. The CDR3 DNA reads TGTGCCAGCAGCGTCAAGCGGGTTACCTACGAGCAGTACTTC. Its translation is CASSVKRVTYEQYF.

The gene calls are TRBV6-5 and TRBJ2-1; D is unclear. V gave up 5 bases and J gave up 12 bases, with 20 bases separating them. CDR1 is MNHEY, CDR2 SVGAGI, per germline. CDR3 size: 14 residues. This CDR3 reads CASSPASAGLGQFF. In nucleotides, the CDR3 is TGTGCCAGCAGTCCCGCTTCGGCCGGCCTGGGGCAGTTCTTC.

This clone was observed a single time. The DNA of the CDR3 is TGTGCCAGCAGCTTGGAGGCCAGGGGCAATGAGCAGTTCTTC. Translation gives CASSLEARGNEQFF. V is TRBV11-3 and J is TRBJ2-1; D perhaps matches TRBD1 (6 bases). The length of the CDR3 is 14 residues. V dropped 3 bases and J dropped 6 bases, with 12 bases sitting between them. Germline V lookup: CDR1 SGHNT, CDR2 YENEEA.

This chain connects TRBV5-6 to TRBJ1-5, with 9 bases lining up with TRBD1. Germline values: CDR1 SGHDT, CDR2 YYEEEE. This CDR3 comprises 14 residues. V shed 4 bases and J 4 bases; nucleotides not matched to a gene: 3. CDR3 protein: CASSETGGNQPQHF. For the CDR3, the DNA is TGTGCCAGCAGCGAGACAGGGGGTAATCAGCCCCAGCATTTT.

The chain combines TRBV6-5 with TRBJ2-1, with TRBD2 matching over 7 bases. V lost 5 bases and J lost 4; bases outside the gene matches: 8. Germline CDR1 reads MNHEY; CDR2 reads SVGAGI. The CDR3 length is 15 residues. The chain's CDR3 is CASSGLVGFYNEQFF. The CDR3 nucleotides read TGTGCCAGCAGTGGACTAGTAGGGTTTTACAATGAGCAGTTCTTC.

In nucleotides, the CDR3 is TGCGCCAGCAGCTTGGGGTCGGACAAGACCTACGAGCAGTACTTC. Its protein is CASSLGSDKTYEQYF. The chain couples TRBV5-1 to TRBJ2-7; possible D gene TRBD1, 5 bases. The CDR3 covers 15 residues. Per the germline V gene, CDR1 is SGHRS and CDR2 is YFSETQ. The V gene lost 0 bases and the J gene lost 2 bases, with 12 bases spanning the gap. The whole variable domain, filled in from reference TRBV5-1 and TRBJ2-7, reads KAGVTQTPRYLIKTRGQQVTLSCSPISGHRSVSWYQQTPGQGLQFLFEYFSETQRNKGNFPGRFSGRQFSNSRSEMNVSTLELGDSALYLCASSLGSDKTYEQYFGPGTRLTVT.

The CDR3 here is CAWRKGHPAFF. In DNA form, the CDR3 reads TGTGCCTGGAGGAAAGGACACCCCGCTTTCTTT. V is TRBV30 and J is TRBJ1-1; D possibly corresponds to TRBD1 (5 bases). Germline V gene lookup returns CDR1 GTSNPN and CDR2 SVGIG (reference sequence). The CDR3 extends over 11 amino acids. Trimming stripped 3 bases from V and 11 bases from J, with 13 bases between.

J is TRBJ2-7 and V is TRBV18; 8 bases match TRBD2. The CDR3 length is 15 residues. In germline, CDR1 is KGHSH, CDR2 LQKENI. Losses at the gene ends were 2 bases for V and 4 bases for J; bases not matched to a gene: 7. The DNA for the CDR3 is TGTGCCAGCTCACCAACTAAGCGGGAGTGGTACGAGCAGTACTTC. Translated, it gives CASSPTKREWYEQYF.

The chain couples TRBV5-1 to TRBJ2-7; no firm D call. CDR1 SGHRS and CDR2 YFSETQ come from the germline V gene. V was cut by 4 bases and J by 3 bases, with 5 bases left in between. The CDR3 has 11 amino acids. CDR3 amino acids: CASSAFYEQYF. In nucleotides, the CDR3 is TGCGCCAGCAGCGCCTTCTACGAGCAGTACTTC.

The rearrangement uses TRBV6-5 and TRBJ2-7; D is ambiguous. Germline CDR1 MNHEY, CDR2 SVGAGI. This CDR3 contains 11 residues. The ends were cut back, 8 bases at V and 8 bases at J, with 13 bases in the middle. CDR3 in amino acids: CASLLSRQQYF. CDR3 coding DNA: TGTGCCAGCCTACTATCCCGTCAGCAGTACTTC.

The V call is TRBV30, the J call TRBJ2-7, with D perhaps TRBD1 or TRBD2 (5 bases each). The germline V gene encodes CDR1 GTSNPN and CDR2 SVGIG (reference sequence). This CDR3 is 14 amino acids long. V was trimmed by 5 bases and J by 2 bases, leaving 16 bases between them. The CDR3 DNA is TGTGCCTGGGGAGGATCGGGACGACCCTACGAGCAGTACTTC. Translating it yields CAWGGSGRPYEQYF.

In nucleotides, the CDR3 is TGTGCCAGCATGGCGACAGTTACTGGGGGGAGGGGCTACACCTTC. Protein sequence: CASMATVTGGRGYTF. The chain recombines TRBV27 with TRBJ1-2; possibly TRBD1 for D (5 bases). This CDR3 is 15 amino acids long. V lost 7 bases and J lost 8, with 23 bases in between. Germline V lookup: CDR1 MNHEY, CDR2 SMNVEV (reference sequence).

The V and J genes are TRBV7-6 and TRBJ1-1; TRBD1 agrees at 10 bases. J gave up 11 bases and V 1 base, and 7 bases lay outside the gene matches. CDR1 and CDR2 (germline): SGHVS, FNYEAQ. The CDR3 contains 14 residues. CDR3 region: CASSLGTGGFQAFF. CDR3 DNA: TGTGCCAGCAGCTTAGGGACAGGGGGATTTCAGGCTTTCTTT.

This CDR3 is CASSLRAGPTYEQYF. The CDR3, as DNA: TGTGCCAGCAGTCTCAGAGCGGGACCCACCTACGAGCAGTACTTC. This sequence joins TRBV6-6 and TRBJ2-7; TRBD2 matches 7 bases. The germline V gene encodes CDR1 MNHNY and CDR2 SVGAGI (reference sequence). J lost 2 bases, V lost 5 bases, and 9 bases had no gene match. The length of the CDR3 is 15 residues.

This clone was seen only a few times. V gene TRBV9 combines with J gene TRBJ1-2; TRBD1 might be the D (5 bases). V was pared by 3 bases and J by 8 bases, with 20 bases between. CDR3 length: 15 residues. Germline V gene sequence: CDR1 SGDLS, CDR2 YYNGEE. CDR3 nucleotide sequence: TGTGCCAGCAGCGCCTCCCTGGCAGGGAGATCCGGCTACACCTTC. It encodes CASSASLAGRSGYTF.

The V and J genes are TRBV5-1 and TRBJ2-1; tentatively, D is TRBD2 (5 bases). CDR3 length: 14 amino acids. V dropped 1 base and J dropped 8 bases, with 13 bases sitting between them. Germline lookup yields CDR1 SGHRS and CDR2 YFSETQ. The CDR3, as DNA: TGCGCCAGCAGCTTGCCCCTAACTAGTTATGAGCAGTTCTTC. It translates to CASSLPLTSYEQFF.

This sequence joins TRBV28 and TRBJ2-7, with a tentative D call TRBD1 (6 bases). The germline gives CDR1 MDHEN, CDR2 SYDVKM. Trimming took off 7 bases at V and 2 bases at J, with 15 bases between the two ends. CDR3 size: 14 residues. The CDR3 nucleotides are TGTGCCAGCATCACCGGGACACCTACCTACGAGCAGTACTTC. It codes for CASITGTPTYEQYF. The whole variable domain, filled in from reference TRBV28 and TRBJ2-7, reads DVKVTQSSRYLVKRTGEKVFLECVQDMDHENMFWYRQDPGLGLRLIYFSYDVKMKEKGDIPEGYSVSREKKERFSLILESASTNQTSMYLCASITGTPTYEQYFGPGTRLTVT.

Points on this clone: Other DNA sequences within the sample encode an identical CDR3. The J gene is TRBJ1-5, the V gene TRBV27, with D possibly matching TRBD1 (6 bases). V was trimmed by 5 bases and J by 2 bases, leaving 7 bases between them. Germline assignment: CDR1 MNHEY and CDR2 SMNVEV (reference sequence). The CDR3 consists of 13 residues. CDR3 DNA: TGTGCCAGCAGTCGACAGGGCAATCAGCCCCAGCATTTT. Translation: CASSRQGNQPQHF.